The 12 T cell receptor beta chains in this list originate from one sample, sequenced in a study of radiation and T cells in renal cell carcinoma. Time point indicated: blood 2 weeks post-SBRT. Treatment in this sample: 15 Gy SBRT to primary tumor, nephrectomy 4 weeks later. Data came from immunoSEQ multiplex PCR; TCRdb stores just in-frame clones and leaves some out. The sample records 150,000 to 180,000 clones, roughly 87% being singletons. This material consisted of blood, taken from a patient whose treatment included radiotherapy and nephrectomy. These receptors all come from a woman aged 45-65 years with renal cell carcinoma.

CDR3 DNA sequence: TGTGCCAGCAGCTTAGTCCCCGGGGTTTCTCAGCCCCAGCATTTT. Protein product: CASSLVPGVSQPQHF. V usage is TRBV7-2 and J usage is TRBJ1-5; D unresolved. Trimming shortened V by 1 base and J by 6 bases, and 13 bases separated the two germline ends. CDR3 length: 15 residues. CDR1 and CDR2 from the germline V gene are SGHTA and FQGNSA. The variable domain in full, completed from reference TRBV7-2 and TRBJ1-5, reads GAGVSQSPSNKVTEKGKDVELRCDPISGHTALYWYRQSLGQGLEFLIYFQGNSAPDKSGLPSDRFSAERTGGSVSTLTIQRTQQEDSAVYLCASSLVPGVSQPQHFGDGTRLSIL.

This rearrangement joins TRBV19 to TRBJ1-2; 8 bases are a match to TRBD1. The CDR3 length is 13 residues. The V gene's germline CDR1 is LNHDA and CDR2 SQIVND (reference sequence). The V gene end was trimmed by 5 bases and the J gene end by 3 bases; junction bases not matched to a gene: 2. In DNA, the CDR3 is TGTGCCAGTAGTCCGACAGGGGACTATGGCTACACCTTC. As protein: CASSPTGDYGYTF.

This clone has just one count. The rearrangement joins TRBV6-6 to TRBJ2-5; unclear D gene. Looked up from germline, CDR1 is MNHNY and CDR2 is SVGAGI (reference sequence). V lost 0 bases and J lost 3, with 8 bases in between. The CDR3 runs to 14 residues. The CDR3 DNA sequence: TGTGCCAGCAGTTACTCTAGTAGGGAAGAGACCCAGTACTTC. This sequence encodes CASSYSSREETQYF.

The rearrangement links TRBV15 to TRBJ2-3; possibly TRBD2 for D (6 bases). Germline assignment: CDR1 LNHNV and CDR2 YYDKDF (reference sequence). Trimming took off 0 bases at V and 8 bases at J, with 18 bases between the two ends. This CDR3 comprises 16 residues. This CDR3 is CATSRDPGGAAGTQYF. The CDR3 DNA reads TGTGCCACCAGCAGAGATCCGGGCGGGGCGGCAGGTACGCAGTATTTT.

The chain couples TRBV7-8 to TRBJ2-1, with 7 bases fitting TRBD2. The V gene end was trimmed by 3 bases and the J gene end by 0 bases; junction bases not matched to a gene: 2. CDR1 SGHVS and CDR2 FQNEAQ come from the germline V gene. The CDR3 runs 15 residues. The CDR3 region is CASSFSGVSYNEQFF. CDR3 bases: TGTGCCAGCAGCTTCAGCGGGGTCTCCTACAATGAGCAGTTCTTC.

The genes are TRBV5-4 and TRBJ2-3; either TRBD1 or TRBD2 may fit D (5 bases each). The germline V gene encodes CDR1 SGHNT and CDR2 YYREEE (reference sequence). This CDR3 comprises 17 residues. V was clipped by 4 bases and J by 1 base, with 19 bases between them. CDR3 sequence: CASSPGTSRSGTDTQYF. The CDR3 nucleotides read TGTGCCAGCAGCCCAGGGACCAGTCGATCGGGCACAGATACGCAGTATTTT.

The chain joins TRBV7-3 to TRBJ2-2; D gene uncertain. Between the trimmed V and J ends, which lost 3 bases and 5 bases, there was a span of 10 bases. Germline values: CDR1 SGHTA, CDR2 FQGTGA. The CDR3 sequence is 14 residues long. CDR3 protein: CASSFAPRTGELFF. In DNA, the CDR3 is TGTGCCAGCAGCTTTGCCCCTAGGACCGGGGAGCTGTTTTTT.

This clone has just one count. The chain joins TRBV7-6 to TRBJ2-7, with D possibly TRBD2 on 6 matching bases. The CDR3 extends over 15 amino acids. Deletions cut 1 base from V and 4 bases from J, with 14 bases between. Germline CDR1 and CDR2: SGHVS and FNYEAQ. The CDR3 sequence is CASSLGSQAGYEQYF. CDR3 coding DNA: TGTGCCAGCAGCTTAGGCTCGCAGGCGGGATACGAGCAGTACTTC.

V usage is TRBV28 and J usage is TRBJ2-7; D call uncertain. This CDR3 has 14 amino acids. The V gene lost 2 bases and the J gene lost 0 bases, with 8 bases spanning the gap. Per germline, CDR1 MDHEN and CDR2 SYDVKM. CDR3 amino acids: CASSLPVFSYEQYF. CDR3 in DNA: TGTGCCAGCAGTTTACCGGTTTTCTCCTACGAGCAGTACTTC. The complete variable domain, with remaining parts taken from reference TRBV28 and TRBJ2-7, reads DVKVTQSSRYLVKRTGEKVFLECVQDMDHENMFWYRQDPGLGLRLIYFSYDVKMKEKGDIPEGYSVSREKKERFSLILESASTNQTSMYLCASSLPVFSYEQYFGPGTRLTVT.

J is TRBJ1-1 and V is TRBV5-1, with 10 positions matching TRBD1. The CDR3 spans 16 residues. The V gene's germline CDR1 is SGHRS and CDR2 YFSETQ. J lost 1 base, V lost 4 bases, and 7 bases had no gene match. The CDR3 DNA follows: TGCGCCAGCAGCAAGACAGGGGGCGCCGAGAACACTGAAGCTTTCTTT. Amino acids: CASSKTGGAENTEAFF.

V and J are TRBV29-1 and TRBJ1-2; D unresolved. The CDR3 has 9 residues. From germline, CDR1 is SQVTM and CDR2 ANQGSEA. V lost 7 bases, J lost 8 bases, and 8 bases lay in between. CDR3 region: CSATEGYTF. The CDR3 coding sequence is TGCAGCGCCACAGAGGGCTACACCTTC.

The chain uses TRBV2 and TRBJ2-7, with D perhaps matching TRBD2 (6 bases). This CDR3 is 16 amino acids long. The germline CDR1 and CDR2 sequences are SNHLY and FYNNEI. Trimming left V 2 bases short and J 6 bases short, with 20 bases between. Written as DNA, the CDR3 is TGTGCCAGCAGTGAAAGATTGGGTGGGGCGCGGGGCGAGCAGTACTTC. Protein sequence: CASSERLGGARGEQYF.